This T cell receptor beta chain is drawn from a study of blood T cells in healthy people across ages. The ends lost 6 bases at V and 5 bases at J; junction bases unmatched: 12. Germline V gene lookup returns CDR1 SQVTM and CDR2 ANQGSEA. The CDR3 loop spans 14 amino acids. Together with a sample-barcoded 5' primer, a J-beta primer mix was included in a second PCR lasting about 7 to 11 cycles. Through a template-switch adaptor with 12 random nucleotides, each cDNA molecule received a tag. From the 5' RACE reads, TCRdb called clonotypes with MiXCR, one entry per CDR3 protein. The sample lists roughly 700,000 distinct CDR3 sequences, around 25% occurring once. Findings and limits, study-wide: The percentage of naive T cells correlated strongly with TCR beta diversity.

About this clonotype itself: Its matching antigen is unknown.

The same sample was also used in a study of T cells of mothers and their children.

The receptor comes from a boy between 10 and 17 years old in good health. Sequencing input: blood. This chain uses TRBV29-1 with TRBJ1-1; 7 bases map to TRBD1. For the CDR3, the DNA is TGCAGCGTGCTGGCCAGGGGGTCAGGGACTGAAGCTTTCTTT. Protein product: CSVLARGSGTEAFF.